Included here is one T cell receptor beta chain sequence, with context. This entry is derived from a study of molecular identifiers for immune sequencing clone quantification. Each CDR3 protein is one row after TCRdb ran MiXCR on the PCR reads. The sample carries about 630,000 distinct CDR3 sequences, roughly 23% recorded once. Sequencing libraries of naive CD8 cells derived from approximately 20,000 to 980,000 sorted cells with 10%, 30% or 50% RNA. V gave up 3 bases and J gave up 6 bases, with 18 bases separating them. This CDR3 has 15 residues. Germline V gene sequence: CDR1 MNHNS, CDR2 SASEGT. V is TRBV6-1 and J is TRBJ2-7; tentatively, D is TRBD1 (5 bases). The source material was naive CD8+ T cells from blood, with Jurkat cell RNA spiked in. This sample's subset: FACS-sorted CD8+CD4-CCR7+CD45RA+ naive T cells. The TCR originated in a human donor in good health. Some libraries in this study had Jurkat cell RNA spiked in. CDR3 in DNA: TGTGCCAGCAGTGAGGGGCCCGGACCCTTTGGCGAGCAGTACTTC. Protein product: CASSEGPGPFGEQYF.